This T cell receptor (beta chain) was captured by sequencing in a study of cytomegalovirus exposure and HLA in healthy donors. PCR employed 60 Vbeta and 13 Jbeta primers. Profiling relied on immunoSEQ multiplex PCR, and the TCRdb table lists in-frame clones only, not all of them. The sample lists about 150,000 clones, roughly 84% occurring once. This clone came up once. The CDR3 consists of 20 residues. The trim removed 4 bases at V and 4 bases at J, leaving 17 bases unmatched. The V gene's germline CDR1 is LGHNA and CDR2 YSLEER. Sequencing was done on a sample of PBMCs. The TCR originated in a woman younger than 35 in good health and CMV-seronegative. This chain uses TRBV4-3 with TRBJ2-3; 13 nucleotides align to TRBD2. The CDR3 coding sequence is TGCGCCAGCAGCCGGAGGACTAGCGGGGGACCGGACCCTGGCTCAGATACGCAGTATTTT. This translates into CASSRRTSGGPDPGSDTQYF.